One T cell receptor (beta chain) is described in this entry. The target of this receptor is not known. Base quality data are lacking; no much larger clone is found one base away. These data originate in a study of blood T cell repertoires in COVID-19 (dated by TCRdb to about 2020). Turning to the overall study: The collaborator samples originated in the United States, Italy and Spain and spanned the acute and convalescent phases of COVID-19. The prospective study material was composed of cDNA or gDNA derived from T cells, B-cell-depleted T cells, or PBMCs. Subjects who had been exposed to COVID-19, were actively infected with it, or had recovered from it provided the deeply sampled blood TCRbeta repertoires that made up the dataset. A freely available public database, intended as a resource for researchers studying the immune response to SARS-CoV-2, is where the repertoires were released. The samples were drawn from the first 160 participants of the ongoing ImmuneRACE study and from over a thousand subjects provided by 6 global collaborators. A de-identified subject ID, COVID-19 status, age in years and sex were almost always included in the sample metadata. HLA class I and class II types, where available, came from metadata supplied by the sample provider rather than from assay-based typing. General findings and caveats noted by the study authors: How much clinical and demographic metadata was included differed by source and by participant, and the metadata was provided uncurated.

TCRbeta CDR3 regions were amplified from genomic DNA using the immunoSEQ Assay, a bias-controlled multiplex PCR. The authors processed their data as follows. The number of nucleated cells in each sample was estimated by amplification of reference gene primers within the assay. To quantify the absolute abundance of each unique TCRbeta CDR3 rearrangement, sequence reads were collapsed and filtered. For each sample, productive Simpson clonality was calculated by taking the square root of Simpson's diversity index across productive rearrangements. TCRdb limited this immuneACCESS table to in-frame rearrangements with V and J called. A share of clones is missing; checked studies link under half to unresolved V genes, and the rest is unexplained. D and trimming were read from the DNA, whereas the V and J calls and clone size are those reported in that table. The sample has tens of thousands of clones on record, 90% of them singletons. 0.4% to 0.55% of the sample rests with the top ten.

In Seattle, one collaborating source enrolled patients while the infection was active and tracked those patients longitudinally over the course of disease. The collaborating institutions used their own protocols to collect whole blood in K2EDTA tubes. For TCRbeta analysis, collaborator samples were shipped as frozen whole blood, as isolated PBMCs, or as DNA extracted from either sample type. For CDR1 and CDR2, the germline V gene (reference sequence) lists SEHNR and FQNEAQ. The CDR3 runs 15 amino acids, cysteine and phenylalanine included. Only CDR3 DNA remains: 45 bases, in frame from the first base. V was cut back by 5 bases and J by 3 bases, leaving a gap of 16 bases between them.

The sample was peripheral blood. The clonotype originates from a man aged 45-65 years with COVID-19, enrolled during active disease. The sequence joins TRBV7-9 to TRBJ1-2; no D gene is confidently identified. The sequence in DNA is TGTGCCAGCAGCCCAGGAGGGCTCCCTGACTATGGCTACACCTTC. Its translation is CASSPGGLPDYGYTF.